A selection of T cell receptor beta chains follows, all from one sample in a study of CD8 T cells in Susac syndrome. TCRdb recomputed calls from the immunoSEQ multiplex PCR reads with MiXCR, one row per CDR3 protein. The table lists some 130,000 distinct CDR3 sequences, roughly 76% of them singletons. The sequenced sample was CD8+ T cells from PBMCs. All receptors come from a human donor with multiple sclerosis. CDR3s include the opening cysteine and the closing phenylalanine or tryptophan. Fields, in order: J gene, clone size, CDR3 length, D gene, V gene, CDR3 DNA, CDR3 protein. The D gene is left open where the match is weak. Some rows mark clone size as missing; the rest say once, few, many or name a class of expanded clone.

TRBJ2-7	few	16	.	TRBV25-1	TGTGCCAGCAGTGAAAGCAGGGGCTGGAGATACTACGAGCAGTACTTC	CASSESRGWRYYEQYF
TRBJ2-7	.	10	.	TRBV30	TGTGCCTGGGGGGATTACGAGCAGTACTTC	CAWGDYEQYF
TRBJ1-1	.	14	.	TRBV6-5	TGTGCCAGCAGTTACTCTCTAGCTAGCACTGAAGCTTTCTTT	CASSYSLASTEAFF
TRBJ2-1	once	18	.	TRBV3-1	TGTGCCAGCAGCCAAGATCCGCCTCGTTGGGGCTCCTACAATGAGCAGTTCTTC	CASSQDPPRWGSYNEQFF
TRBJ2-1	.	13	.	TRBV30	TGTGCCTGGAGTGTTGGGGACTACAATGAGCAGTTCTTC	CAWSVGDYNEQFF
TRBJ1-1	.	14	.	TRBV7-2	TGTGCCAGCAGTGTCGGACTAACGGGAACTGAAGCTTTCTTT	CASSVGLTGTEAFF
TRBJ1-5	.	16	.	TRBV12-3/TRBV12-4	TGTGCCAGCAGTCCCTTTTGGAGACCTAGCAATCAGCCCCAGCATTTT	CASSPFWRPSNQPQHF
TRBJ1-2	.	11	.	TRBV29-1	TGCAGCGTTAGGGTGGACTATGGCTACACCTTC	CSVRVDYGYTF
TRBJ2-3	.	15	.	TRBV27	TGTGCCAGCAGTGCAGGCCAAGCCTTCCTTGAGACGCAGTATTTT	CASSAGQAFLETQYF
TRBJ2-1	.	11	.	TRBV4-1	TGCGCCAGCAGTCCCGGGACGCAGCAGTTCTTC	CASSPGTQQFF
TRBJ1-5	few	13	.	TRBV4-2	TGTGCCAGCAGCCCAAGTCACTATCAGCCCCAGCATTTT	CASSPSHYQPQHF
TRBJ1-1	.	13	.	TRBV5-4	TGTGCCAGTGGCGGGGGACTCAACACTGAAGCTTTCTTT	CASGGGLNTEAFF
TRBJ1-6	.	15	TRBD1	TRBV4-1	TGCGCCAGCAGCCCCCGGGACAGAGATAATTCACCCCTCCACTTT	CASSPRDRDNSPLHF
TRBJ2-5	.	17	TRBD2	TRBV12-3/TRBV12-4	TGTGCCAGCAGTTTAGCGTTTGGGCGGGAGTCCCCAGAGACCCAGTACTTC	CASSLAFGRESPETQYF
TRBJ2-7	few	12	.	TRBV29-1	TGCAGCGTTGCGAGCTTCTCCTACGAGCAGTACTTC	CSVASFSYEQYF
TRBJ2-1	.	14	.	TRBV11-2	TGTGCCAGCAGCCCGCGGGGAAACTACAATGAGCAGTTCTTC	CASSPRGNYNEQFF
TRBJ1-6	.	15	.	TRBV4-2	TGTGCCAGCAGCCAAGTTGAGACAGAGAATTCACCCCTCCACTTT	CASSQVETENSPLHF
TRBJ2-2	.	16	TRBD2	TRBV11-2	TGTGCCAGCAGCTTATGGGATAGCGGGGCTTTCAGGGAGCTGTTTTTT	CASSLWDSGAFRELFF
TRBJ2-5	.	13	.	TRBV7-9	TGTGCCAGCAGCCAATCCGGGACTCCATTCCAGTACTTC	CASSQSGTPFQYF
TRBJ2-7	.	12	.	TRBV20-1	TGCAGTGCTAGAGATTCGTCGTACGAGCAGTACTTC	CSARDSSYEQYF
TRBJ2-1	.	15	.	TRBV6-1	TGTGCCAGCAGTGAATACCAGGAGGCTTACGGTGAGCAGTTCTTC	CASSEYQEAYGEQFF
TRBJ1-1	once	13	.	TRBV6-2/TRBV6-3	TGTGCCTCCCGTCATGAGGAGAACACTGAAGCTTTCTTT	CASRHEENTEAFF
TRBJ1-2	.	17	.	TRBV4-1	TGCGCCAGCAGCCAAGAGGTGGGGACACCGGGGTACTATGGCTACACCTTC	CASSQEVGTPGYYGYTF
TRBJ2-1	few	17	TRBD2	TRBV20-1	TGCAGTGCTAGAGGTTTCGGCGGGAGAGTCCCGTCGAATGAGCAGTTCTTC	CSARGFGGRVPSNEQFF
TRBJ1-6	.	18	TRBD1	TRBV4-2	TGTGCCAGCAGCCAAGAACTCTGGACAGGGAGATATAATTCACCCCTCCACTTT	CASSQELWTGRYNSPLHF
TRBJ2-5	.	15	.	TRBV2	TGTGCCAGCAGTGAAGCTGAGAGGGTTCGAGAGACCCAGTACTTC	CASSEAERVRETQYF
TRBJ1-2	.	15	.	TRBV7-9	TGTGCCAGCAGACTGGACGGCTCAGCTAACTATGGCTACACCTTC	CASRLDGSANYGYTF
TRBJ2-1	.	15	TRBD2	TRBV12-3/TRBV12-4	TGCGCCAGCAGTTTGGGGGGGACTAGCGGGAGGGATCAGTTCTTC	CASSLGGTSGRDQFF
TRBJ2-3	.	15	.	TRBV10-3	TGTGCCATCAGTGACCGGAGGTCTAGCACAGATACGCAGTATTTT	CAISDRRSSTDTQYF
TRBJ1-1	.	14	TRBD1	TRBV5-1	TGCGCCAGCAGCTGGACAGGGGCTGGGACTGAAGCTTTCTTT	CASSWTGAGTEAFF
TRBJ1-2	.	16	.	TRBV6-1	TGTGCCAGCAGTGAACACCCCGGGGGTTACGACTATGGCTACACCTTC	CASSEHPGGYDYGYTF
TRBJ2-1	.	15	.	TRBV7-9	TGTGCCAGCAGCTTAAGTGACAGCTCCTACAATGAGCAGTTCTTC	CASSLSDSSYNEQFF
TRBJ1-1	.	13	.	TRBV7-9	TGTGCCAGCAGCTCGGGGGGCAGGCCCGGAGCTTTCTTT	CASSSGGRPGAFF
TRBJ1-2	once	11	.	TRBV29-1	TGCAGCGGCCGCACATCCTATGGCTACACCTTC	CSGRTSYGYTF
TRBJ2-3	.	15	.	TRBV4-1	TGCGCCAGCAGCCTTTCGCCCAGTGCCCCAGATACGCAGTATTTT	CASSLSPSAPDTQYF
TRBJ2-6	.	18	TRBD1	TRBV2	TGTGCCAGCAGAAGGCGACAGGGGGCCCGGGTTGGGGCCAACGTCCTGACTTTC	CASRRRQGARVGANVLTF
TRBJ1-5	once	14	.	TRBV4-1	TGCGCCAGCAGCTCCCCGACGGCCCTCGGGCCCCAGCATTTT	CASSSPTALGPQHF
TRBJ2-5	.	17	.	TRBV21-1	TGTGCCAGCAGCAAGACCCGGACAGGAGGAGGGGTGGGGACCCAGTACTTC	CASSKTRTGGGVGTQYF
TRBJ2-2	.	17	TRBD2	TRBV5-5	TGTGCCAGCAGCTTGAGACTAGCGGGAGACTACGCCGGGGAGCTGTTTTTT	CASSLRLAGDYAGELFF
TRBJ1-4	.	17	TRBD1	TRBV2	TGTGCCAGCAGTAGGGACAGGGCGGCCAACTTTAATGAAAAACTGTTTTTT	CASSRDRAANFNEKLFF
TRBJ2-1	.	17	.	TRBV3-1	TGTGCCAGCAGCCAAGATCGGTTTAGTGGCGCCTACAATGAGCAGTTCTTC	CASSQDRFSGAYNEQFF
TRBJ2-1	.	14	TRBD2	TRBV20-1	TGCAGTGCTAAGGGCGGGGGGGTGTACAATGAGCAGTTCTTC	CSAKGGGVYNEQFF
TRBJ2-1	.	14	TRBD2	TRBV19	TGTGCCACATCACTAGCGGGAGGGCTAGTTGAGCAGTTCTTC	CATSLAGGLVEQFF
TRBJ2-4	once	12	.	TRBV11-2	TGTGCCAGCAGCTCTTCCGATGGGCATCGGTACTTC	CASSSSDGHRYF
TRBJ1-5	.	15	.	TRBV7-9	TGTGCCAGCAGCTCGGGACGGGTTCCCTATCAGCCCCAGCATTTT	CASSSGRVPYQPQHF
TRBJ1-1	once	16	.	TRBV2	TGTGCCAGCAGTATTACTTTCCGACATTCGAACACTGAAGCTTTCTTT	CASSITFRHSNTEAFF
TRBJ1-1	.	15	.	TRBV6-1	TGTGCCAGCAGTGCAAGGACAGATCTGAACACTGAAGCTTTCTTT	CASSARTDLNTEAFF
TRBJ1-1	.	13	.	TRBV19	TGTGCCAGTAGGGTCAGCCTTCGGACTGAAGCTTTCTTT	CASRVSLRTEAFF
TRBJ1-5	.	13	TRBD1	TRBV27	TGTGCCAGCAGCTTACAGGGGGCACAGCCCCAGCATTTT	CASSLQGAQPQHF
TRBJ2-3	few	16	.	TRBV7-8	TGTGCCAGCAGCAACATTCGGTGGGGCCCCACAGATACGCAGTATTTT	CASSNIRWGPTDTQYF
TRBJ1-4	.	15	.	TRBV11-2	TGTGCCAGCAGGTCTGACGCGGCAACTAATGAAAAACTGTTTTTT	CASRSDAATNEKLFF
TRBJ2-3	.	14	.	TRBV25-1	TGTGCCAGCTTCCCGAGGGATAGCACAGATACGCAGTATTTT	CASFPRDSTDTQYF
TRBJ2-7	once	14	.	TRBV28	TGTGCCAGCAGTGACAGGTCATGGGGCCTCGAGCAGTACTTC	CASSDRSWGLEQYF
TRBJ1-5	.	12	.	TRBV12-3/TRBV12-4	TGTGCCAGCAGGTCTGCAGGGCAGCCCCAGCATTTT	CASRSAGQPQHF
TRBJ2-1	.	15	.	TRBV28	TGTGCCAGCAGTTTATACACACTTGACTACAATGAGCAGTTCTTC	CASSLYTLDYNEQFF
TRBJ1-6	.	13	.	TRBV10-2	TGCGCCAGCACCACCAAGACTAATTCACCCCTCCACTTT	CASTTKTNSPLHF
TRBJ1-1	.	14	.	TRBV7-9	TGTGCCAGCAGCTTTTCTGAGGGCAGGACTGAAGCTTTCTTT	CASSFSEGRTEAFF
TRBJ1-2	.	15	.	TRBV19	TGTGCCAGTAACACACGAACCGGACAAGTCTCTGGCTACACCTTC	CASNTRTGQVSGYTF